A single sample is the source of the 28 T cell receptor beta chains below, sequenced in a study of T-cell reconstitution after alpha-beta-depleted transplantation in children. Unique molecular identifiers featured in how the TCRbeta library was prepared. TCRdb re-derived calls from the PCR reads in MiXCR, one entry per CDR3 protein. The table lists around 94,000 distinct CDR3 sequences, about 8% of them singletons, with 15% to 20% in the top ten. The sequences come from PBMCs, collected before TCRalphabeta/CD19-depleted stem cell transplant. These receptors all come from a boy aged 2 to 9 with acute lymphoblastic leukemia, due to receive a stem cell transplant.

This clonotype was observed many times. The chain links TRBV15 to TRBJ2-6; unclear D gene. Germline V gene data show CDR1 as LNHNV and CDR2 as YYDKDF (reference sequence). Trimming removed 1 base at V and 0 bases at J, with 4 bases between. The CDR3 extends over 15 amino acids. The CDR3 is CATSRVDSGANVLTF. Written as DNA, the CDR3 is TGTGCCACCAGCAGAGTAGACTCTGGGGCCAACGTCCTGACTTTC.

This clonotype was counted ten times or more. CDR3: CASSVGTGNTIYF. The CDR3 DNA sequence: TGTGCCAGCAGCGTAGGTACTGGAAACACCATATATTTT. This sequence joins TRBV9 and TRBJ1-3; the D is unclear. The CDR3 spans 13 residues. Trimming took 0 bases from V and 2 from J, leaving 3 bases between them. Germline CDR1 is SGDLS and CDR2 is YYNGEE.

J is TRBJ2-7 and V is TRBV6-1; D perhaps matches TRBD2 (6 bases). Trimming left V 5 bases short and J 3 bases short, with 20 bases between. The CDR3 length is 16 residues. CDR1 MNHNS and CDR2 SASEGT come from the germline V gene. The CDR3 loop reads CASSSELGRIIYEQYF. The CDR3 DNA sequence: TGTGCCAGCAGTAGTGAATTGGGGAGGATAATCTACGAGCAGTACTTC.

The CDR3: CASRRLAGGRETQYF. The CDR3 DNA is TGTGCCAGCAGGCGCCTAGCGGGGGGGCGAGAGACCCAGTACTTC. The chain has TRBV12-3 or TRBV12-4 and TRBJ2-5, with 12 bases identical to TRBD2. The CDR3 loop spans 15 amino acids. V gave up 6 bases and J gave up 4 bases; unmatched junction bases: 6.

This clonotype was seen more than once but under ten times. The genes are TRBV7-9 and TRBJ1-6; D perhaps matches TRBD1 (6 bases). CDR1 is SEHNR and CDR2 is FQNEAQ in the germline V gene (reference sequence). The CDR3 has 16 residues. Trimming left V 5 bases short and J 9 bases short, with 20 bases between. The CDR3 sequence: CASSLQGGGGGSPLHF. The CDR3 DNA follows: TGTGCCAGCAGCCTACAGGGAGGGGGGGGCGGTTCACCCCTCCACTTT.

This clonotype was seen repeatedly, ten times or more. The chain joins TRBV7-2 to TRBJ1-4, with D hard to call. CDR1 and CDR2 from the germline V gene are SGHTA and FQGNSA. The CDR3 covers 15 residues. The V end was cut by 5 bases, the J end by 8 bases, with 18 bases between. The CDR3 loop is CASSPMGSLGEKLFF. The CDR3 DNA reads TGTGCCAGCAGCCCCATGGGCAGTTTAGGGGAAAAACTGTTTTTT.

This clonotype was recorded at least ten times. The chain recombines TRBV3-1 with TRBJ2-5; the D gene is possibly TRBD2 (6 bases). Trimming took 1 base from V and 5 from J, leaving 14 bases between them. The CDR3 sequence is 15 residues long. Germline V lookup: CDR1 LGHDT, CDR2 YNNKEL (reference sequence). The CDR3 sequence: CASSQGVEGWETQYF. CDR3 nucleotides: TGTGCCAGCAGCCAAGGGGTGGAGGGATGGGAGACCCAGTACTTC.

This clonotype has ten or more counts. The chain uses TRBV29-1 and TRBJ2-1; 8 positions match TRBD1. CDR1 is SQVTM, CDR2 ANQGSEA, per germline. V was pared by 4 bases and J by 4 bases, with 9 bases of the junction left unmatched. CDR3 length: 15 amino acids. CDR3 nucleotides: TGCAGCGTTGGGCAGGGGGCCTCAAGGTACAATGAGCAGTTCTTC. Translated: CSVGQGASRYNEQFF.

The sample holds a few counts of this clonotype. This rearrangement joins TRBV11-2 to TRBJ2-1; D not certain. The V end was cut by 1 base, the J end by 6 bases, with 10 bases between. CDR1 SGHAT and CDR2 FQNNGV come from the germline V gene. This CDR3 region has 14 residues. As DNA, the CDR3 is TGTGCCAGCAGCTTAGTTCTCCAGCCCAATGAGCAGTTCTTC. Translating it yields CASSLVLQPNEQFF. Using reference TRBV11-2 and TRBJ2-1 for the parts outside the CDR3, the full variable domain is EAGVAQSPRYKIIEKRQSVAFWCNPISGHATLYWYQQILGQGPKLLIQFQNNGVVDDSQLPKDRFSAERLKGVDSTLKIQPAKLEDSAVYLCASSLVLQPNEQFFGPGTRLTVL.

This clonotype was counted at least ten times. This chain uses TRBV29-1 with TRBJ2-4; tentatively, D is TRBD2 (6 bases). The CDR3 length is 13 residues. The germline gives CDR1 SQVTM, CDR2 ANQGSEA. The V gene lost 2 bases and the J gene lost 9 bases, with 14 bases spanning the gap. The CDR3 reads CSVESTGGGIQYF. The CDR3 nucleotides read TGCAGCGTTGAATCTACCGGGGGAGGCATTCAGTACTTC. The full variable domain, its missing parts supplied by reference TRBV29-1 and TRBJ2-4, is SAVISQKPSRDICQRGTSLTIQCQVDSQVTMMFWYRQQPGQSLTLIATANQGSEATYESGFVIDKFPISRPNLTFSTLTVSNMSPEDSSIYLCSVESTGGGIQYFGAGTRLSVL.

This clonotype was counted between two and nine times. This chain joins TRBV24-1 and TRBJ1-2, with no clear D. Germline CDR1 is KGHDR and CDR2 is SFDVKD. V was trimmed by 4 bases and J by 0 bases, leaving 8 bases between them. There are 14 residues in the CDR3. The CDR3 nucleotides are TGTGCCACCAGTGACTCCAGATCTAACTATGGCTACACCTTC. Translating gives CATSDSRSNYGYTF.

This clonotype is labeled as medium-sized (0.01 to 0.1%). The chain uses TRBV20-1 and TRBJ2-1, with TRBD2 matching over 10 bases. Per the germline V gene, CDR1 is DFQATT and CDR2 is SNEGSKA (reference sequence). This CDR3 has 14 amino acids. Trimming cost V 0 bases and J 9 bases; bases outside gene matches: 5. This CDR3 reads CSARDFSGGFEQFF. The CDR3 coding sequence is TGCAGTGCTAGAGATTTTAGCGGGGGGTTTGAGCAGTTCTTC.

This chain connects TRBV20-1 to TRBJ2-7, with D unclear. The V end was cut by 3 bases, the J end by 0 bases, with 15 bases between. The V gene's germline CDR1 is DFQATT and CDR2 SNEGSKA (reference sequence). The CDR3 contains 15 residues. The CDR3 loop reads CSARSQIGNSYEQYF. For the CDR3, the DNA is TGCAGTGCTAGGAGCCAAATTGGGAACTCCTACGAGCAGTACTTC.

The chain has TRBV7-2 and TRBJ1-6; D unclear. Germline-derived CDR1 and CDR2 are SGHTA and FQGNSA. CDR3 length equals 15 residues. V was clipped by 1 base and J by 14 bases, with 18 bases between them. As DNA, the CDR3 is TGTGCCAGCAGCTTAGTGGCAGCCAGTCGTGGCGCCCTCCACTTT. Amino acid sequence: CASSLVAASRGALHF.

The J gene is TRBJ1-6, the V gene TRBV27; D not certain. Germline loops: CDR1 MNHEY, CDR2 SMNVEV (reference sequence). Trimming cost V 8 bases and J 3 bases, with 11 bases left between them. The CDR3 has 14 amino acids. CDR3: CASSSESYNSPLHF. The DNA of the CDR3 is TGTGCCAGCTCTTCGGAGAGCTATAATTCACCCCTCCACTTT.

This clonotype was observed many times. The chain recombines TRBV27 with TRBJ2-6; D gene unclear. V lost 4 bases, J lost 0 bases, and 7 bases lay in between. Germline CDR1 MNHEY, CDR2 SMNVEV (reference sequence). The CDR3 spans 15 residues. The CDR3 DNA reads as TGTGCCAGCAGTTACGCAATCTCTGGGGCCAACGTCCTGACTTTC. Translation: CASSYAISGANVLTF.

This clonotype occurred many times. V usage is TRBV9 and J usage is TRBJ1-1, with D perhaps TRBD1 (5 bases). CDR1 SGDLS and CDR2 YYNGEE come from the germline V gene. The CDR3 has 14 residues. V gave up 2 bases and J gave up 1 base, with 9 bases separating them. CDR3 loop: CASSVGQENTEAFF. The CDR3 bases are TGTGCCAGCAGCGTGGGGCAGGAGAACACTGAAGCTTTCTTT.

The chain recombines TRBV20-1 with TRBJ2-5, with 8 bases lining up with TRBD2. Losses at the gene ends were 5 bases for V and 5 bases for J; bases not matched to a gene: 13. Germline V gives CDR1 DFQATT, CDR2 SNEGSKA (reference sequence). The CDR3 has 15 residues. The CDR3 reads CSAPTGLERGETQYF. Written as DNA, the CDR3 is TGCAGTGCTCCTACGGGACTAGAAAGGGGGGAGACCCAGTACTTC.

The table lists this clonotype with many counts. CDR3 sequence: CASSLEGYDGELFF. CDR3 nucleotide sequence: TGTGCCAGCAGCTTAGAGGGATACGACGGGGAGCTGTTTTTT. This chain uses TRBV11-2 with TRBJ2-2; D remains ambiguous. This CDR3 spans 14 amino acids. CDR1 SGHAT and CDR2 FQNNGV come from the germline V gene. V was shortened by 0 bases and J by 7 bases, with 9 bases between the two germline ends.

The chain uses TRBV5-1 and TRBJ2-3, with 7 bases that match TRBD2. Germline lookup yields CDR1 SGHRS and CDR2 YFSETQ. The V segment lost 4 bases and the J segment 2 bases; nucleotides outside the gene matches: 4. The CDR3 length is 14 residues. The CDR3 nucleotides are TGCGCCAGCAGCCCCGGGACTACCACAGATACGCAGTATTTT. Translated, it gives CASSPGTTTDTQYF.

V gene TRBV5-1 combines with J gene TRBJ1-4, with 8 positions matching TRBD1. This CDR3 spans 14 amino acids. Germline CDR1 SGHRS, CDR2 YFSETQ. J lost 5 bases, V lost 1 base, and 1 base had no gene match. CDR3 amino acids: CASSLWTGNEKLFF. The CDR3 DNA reads as TGCGCCAGCAGCTTGTGGACAGGGAATGAAAAACTGTTTTTT.

In this sample, this clonotype turned up many times. This chain connects TRBV12-3 or TRBV12-4 to TRBJ1-2; D unresolved. The CDR3 contains 12 residues. The ends were cut back, 1 base at V and 1 base at J, with 1 base in the middle. In nucleotides, the CDR3 is TGTGCCAGCAGTTTAGATAACTATGGCTACACCTTC. Its protein product is CASSLDNYGYTF.

The V and J genes are TRBV19 and TRBJ2-7; D is possibly TRBD1 (5 bases). This CDR3 is 13 amino acids long. Germline-derived CDR1 and CDR2 are LNHDA and SQIVND (reference sequence). Trimming took 8 bases from V and 3 from J, leaving 14 bases between them. CDR3 bases: TGTGCCAGTCCCCGACAGAGGAACTACGAGCAGTACTTC. Its translation: CASPRQRNYEQYF.

This clonotype was counted only a few times. The chain carries TRBV5-1 and TRBJ2-3; a possible D gene is TRBD2 (5 bases). The CDR3 totals 15 residues. Trimming stripped 1 base from V and 2 bases from J, with 11 bases between. Germline CDR1 and CDR2: SGHRS and YFSETQ. CDR3 DNA sequence: TGCGCCAGCAGCTTGAATCAGCGGAACACAGATACGCAGTATTTT. This translates into CASSLNQRNTDTQYF.

The rearrangement joins TRBV7-3 to TRBJ2-3, with no clear D. The length of the CDR3 is 13 residues. V was shortened by 5 bases and J by 5 bases, with 11 bases between the two germline ends. Germline CDR1 reads SGHTA; CDR2 reads FQGTGA. The CDR3 is CASSTGPKDTQYF. CDR3 nucleotides: TGTGCCAGCAGCACCGGACCCAAAGATACGCAGTATTTT.

The rearrangement uses TRBV10-3 and TRBJ1-4, with 7 positions matching TRBD1. This CDR3 is built from 14 residues. CDR1 ENHRY and CDR2 SYGVKD come from the germline V gene. V trimming: 4 bases; J trimming: 8 bases; junction bases outside the gene matches: 7. CDR3 DNA sequence: TGTGCCATCAGTGTGACAGGGACGGGCGAAAAACTGTTTTTT. Translated, it gives CAISVTGTGEKLFF.

This clonotype was detected many times. This chain connects TRBV7-9 to TRBJ1-1; TRBD1 is a possible D gene (5 bases). Germline lookup yields CDR1 SEHNR and CDR2 FQNEAQ (reference sequence). V lost 5 bases and J lost 2, with 12 bases in between. The CDR3 is 14 amino acids. CDR3 nucleotides: TGTGCCAGCAGCCCGGGACGGGACAACACTGAAGCTTTCTTT. This codes for CASSPGRDNTEAFF. Filled out from reference TRBV7-9 and TRBJ1-1, the complete variable domain reads DTGVSQNPRHKITKRGQNVTFRCDPISEHNRLYWYRQTLGQGPEFLTYFQNEAQLEKSRLLSDRFSAERPKGSFSTLEIQRTEQGDSAMYLCASSPGRDNTEAFFGQGTRLTVV.

The rearrangement uses TRBV19 and TRBJ2-2, with 9 bases fitting TRBD1. This CDR3 is 15 amino acids long. Unmatched junction bases numbered 7, after V lost 6 bases and J lost 5 bases. Germline V gives CDR1 LNHDA, CDR2 SQIVND (reference sequence). CDR3 in DNA: TGTGCCAGTAGGCCGGGACAGGGAGGGACCGGGGAGCTGTTTTTT. This codes for CASRPGQGGTGELFF.